The 20 T cell receptor beta chains given below trace back to one sample, sequenced in a study of blood T cell repertoires in COVID-19. TCRdb keeps only in-frame clones here, not all; method: immunoSEQ multiplex PCR. Among 50,000 to 65,000 clones listed, 72% were seen once. The material sequenced was peripheral blood. The receptors originated from a woman in her sixties or seventies with COVID-19, enrolled during active disease.

The V and J genes are TRBV2 and TRBJ2-5; the match to TRBD1 covers 7 bases. Germline assignment: CDR1 SNHLY and CDR2 FYNNEI. This CDR3 is built from 15 residues. J gave up 3 bases and V 9 bases, and 13 bases lay outside the gene matches. CDR3 in amino acids: CARGAPSDREETQYF. The CDR3 DNA reads TGTGCCAGAGGGGCACCATCTGACAGGGAAGAGACCCAGTACTTC.

V usage is TRBV9 and J usage is TRBJ2-7; 11 positions agree with TRBD2. Per germline, CDR1 SGDLS and CDR2 YYNGEE. The CDR3 spans 15 residues. The V and J ends lost 3 bases and 1 base, in that order; junction bases with no gene match: 3. Here the CDR3 DNA reads TGTGCCAGCAGCGCGGGACTAGCGGTATCCTACGAGCAGTACTTC. Its translation is CASSAGLAVSYEQYF.

CDR3 sequence reads: CASSESSSNHEQYF. CDR3 bases: TGCGCCAGCAGTGAGTCTAGTAGCAACCACGAGCAGTACTTC. The chain is built from TRBV10-2 and TRBJ2-7; no clear D gene. Germline values: CDR1 WSHSY, CDR2 SAAADI. This CDR3 is built from 14 residues. V was trimmed by 0 bases and J by 5 bases, leaving 11 bases between them.

The chain couples TRBV19 to TRBJ1-5; unclear D gene. Trimming shortened V by 3 bases and J by 5 bases, and 14 bases separated the two germline ends. From germline, CDR1 is LNHDA and CDR2 SQIVND (reference sequence). CDR3 length: 15 amino acids. The CDR3 loop is CASSIGGKGDQPQHF. The DNA of the CDR3 is TGTGCCAGTAGTATCGGAGGGAAGGGTGATCAGCCCCAGCATTTT.

The chain has TRBV7-9 and TRBJ2-7; weak D call: TRBD2 (5 bases). Germline-derived CDR1 and CDR2 are SEHNR and FQNEAQ (reference sequence). V lost 5 bases and J 5 bases, leaving 13 bases between the germline ends. This CDR3 is built from 13 residues. CDR3 amino acids: CASSPPTKNEQYF. The CDR3 coding sequence is TGTGCCAGCAGCCCTCCGACTAAGAACGAGCAGTACTTC.

The chain uses TRBV6-5 and TRBJ2-1; D not resolved. The CDR3 covers 14 residues. V was pared by 5 bases and J by 0 bases, with 8 bases between. The V gene's germline CDR1 is MNHEY and CDR2 SVGAGI. Here the CDR3 DNA reads TGTGCCAGCAGTAGCCCAAGCTCCTACAATGAGCAGTTCTTC. It encodes CASSSPSSYNEQFF.

The rearrangement uses TRBV18 and TRBJ2-1; possible D gene TRBD1, 7 bases. Looked up from germline, CDR1 is KGHSH and CDR2 is LQKENI. V was cut by 5 bases and J by 6 bases, with 14 bases left in between. This CDR3 spans 14 amino acids. In DNA form, the CDR3 reads TGTGCCAGCTCAGGAACCCAGGGGGGCAATGAGCAGTTCTTC. Its translation: CASSGTQGGNEQFF.

This sequence joins TRBV18 and TRBJ1-2; maybe TRBD1 (5 bases). Trimming cost V 6 bases and J 0 bases, with 17 bases left between them. The germline V gene has CDR1 KGHSH and CDR2 LQKENI. The CDR3 contains 16 residues. CDR3 amino acids: CASSLTTGAANYGYTF. CDR3 coding DNA: TGTGCCAGCTCCCTCACCACAGGTGCCGCTAACTATGGCTACACCTTC.

The chain carries TRBV2 and TRBJ1-1; maybe TRBD1 (6 bases). V shed 6 bases and J shed 1 base, with 9 bases lying between them. Germline CDR1 is SNHLY and CDR2 is FYNNEI. CDR3 size: 13 residues. The CDR3: CASRVDRNTEAFF. CDR3 DNA: TGTGCCAGCAGAGTGGACAGGAACACTGAAGCTTTCTTT. Supplemented by reference TRBV2 and TRBJ1-1, the full variable domain reads EPEVTQTPSHQVTQMGQEVILRCVPISNHLYFYWYRQILGQKVEFLVSFYNNEISEKSEIFDDQFSVERPDGSNFTLKIRSTKLEDSAMYFCASRVDRNTEAFFGQGTRLTVV.

This sequence joins TRBV19 and TRBJ2-1; perhaps TRBD1 as D (5 bases). The CDR3 contains 11 residues. V lost 2 bases and J lost 9, with 5 bases in between. From germline, CDR1 is LNHDA and CDR2 SQIVND (reference sequence). This chain's CDR3 is CASSIRGEQFF. The CDR3 coding sequence is TGTGCCAGTAGTATAAGGGGTGAGCAGTTCTTC.

This chain uses TRBV7-8 with TRBJ2-1; D not certain. From germline, CDR1 is SGHVS and CDR2 FQNEAQ. The CDR3 is made up of 15 amino acids. V dropped 3 bases and J dropped 2 bases, with 11 bases sitting between them. The CDR3, as DNA: TGTGCCAGCAGCTTTCTGGGCTCTGCCTACAATGAGCAGTTCTTC. The encoded protein is CASSFLGSAYNEQFF.

This chain's CDR3 is CSVSGQGNEKLFF. The CDR3 nucleotides read TGCAGCGTTTCGGGACAGGGGAATGAAAAACTGTTTTTT. This chain uses TRBV29-1 with TRBJ1-4; 10 bases are a match to TRBD1. Germline V gene lookup returns CDR1 SQVTM and CDR2 ANQGSEA. Losses at the gene ends were 5 bases for V and 5 bases for J; bases not matched to a gene: 2. The CDR3 length is 13 residues.

This sequence joins TRBV4-2 and TRBJ2-3, with D unresolved. Germline V gene lookup returns CDR1 LGHNA and CDR2 YNFKEQ. The CDR3 has 14 residues. Trimming took off 0 bases at V and 5 bases at J, with 9 bases between the two ends. The CDR3 bases are TGTGCCAGCAGCCAAGAGCTATTAAAAGATACGCAGTATTTT. Amino acids: CASSQELLKDTQYF.

The chain is built from TRBV30 and TRBJ1-2; D might be TRBD1 (6 bases). Per germline, CDR1 GTSNPN and CDR2 SVGIG (reference sequence). CDR3 length equals 13 residues. The DNA of the CDR3 is TGTGGCCTGGGCAGGACAGCTAACTATGGCTACACCTTC. It encodes CGLGRTANYGYTF.

The chain has TRBV19 and TRBJ2-5, with 10 positions matching TRBD1. CDR1 and CDR2 from the germline V gene are LNHDA and SQIVND (reference sequence). This CDR3 has 15 amino acids. Losses at the gene ends were 5 bases for V and 4 bases for J; bases not matched to a gene: 7. CDR3: CASSVGQGRGETQYF. The CDR3 DNA reads as TGTGCCAGTAGTGTGGGACAGGGGCGTGGAGAGACCCAGTACTTC.

The genes are TRBV7-8 and TRBJ2-2; possibly TRBD1 for D (5 bases). V was cut by 1 base and J by 4 bases, with 7 bases left in between. This CDR3 contains 14 residues. Germline V gene lookup returns CDR1 SGHVS and CDR2 FQNEAQ. CDR3 sequence reads: CASSLVQATGELFF. CDR3 nucleotides: TGTGCCAGCAGCTTAGTACAGGCCACCGGGGAGCTGTTTTTT.

In this sample, this clone turned up once. The V call is TRBV11-2, the J call TRBJ1-1, with 9 bases lining up with TRBD1. The V segment lost 5 bases and the J segment 1 base; nucleotides outside the gene matches: 8. CDR3 length equals 16 residues. The germline V gene encodes CDR1 SGHAT and CDR2 FQNNGV. The CDR3 is CASSPHTGQGNTEAFF. CDR3 DNA: TGTGCCAGCAGCCCGCATACGGGACAGGGGAACACTGAAGCTTTCTTT.

This chain links TRBV21-1 with TRBJ1-5; TRBD1 is the table's D call, not checked against the DNA. TRBV21-1 has pseudogene status. The CDR3 sequence is 15 residues long. Here the CDR3 reads CASSKMRDRDQPQHF. The CDR3 nucleotides read TGTGCCAGCAGCAAAATGAGGGACAGGGATCAGCCCCAGCATTTT.

This clone turned up a few times. The genes are TRBV11-3 and TRBJ2-1; maybe TRBD2 (5 bases). V gave up 5 bases and J gave up 0 bases, with 17 bases separating them. Germline CDR1 SGHNT, CDR2 YENEEA. The CDR3 has 17 amino acids. CDR3 sequence (DNA): TGTGCCAGCAGCCAGTCCAAAAAAGGGAGCTCCTACAATGAGCAGTTCTTC. This sequence encodes CASSQSKKGSSYNEQFF.

This clone was counted a few times. V usage is TRBV3-1 (or the pseudogene TRBV3-2) and J usage is TRBJ1-3; no clear D. Germline V gene data show CDR1 as LGHDT and CDR2 as YNNKEL (reference sequence). V lost 1 base and J lost 6, with 13 bases in between. The length of the CDR3 is 15 residues. DNA for the CDR3: TGTGCCAGCAGCCAAGTAGCGGCCGGTTTAAACACCATATATTTT. This translates into CASSQVAAGLNTIYF.